The clone carrying this TCR beta chain appeared many times. What it binds is unknown. This record comes from a study of early T cells in non-severe SARS-CoV-2 infection. Study details: The study sequenced bulk RNA from unsorted whole blood, with chains unpaired.

cDNA molecules, individually, were tagged with unique molecular identifiers. TCRdb redid the calling of the 5' RACE reads with MiXCR, one entry per CDR3 protein. In the table there are tens of thousands of distinct CDR3 sequences, around 8.5% of which are singletons. The V and J ends lost 3 bases and 2 bases respectively, with 11 bases between them. Germline V lookup: CDR1 LGHDT, CDR2 YNNKEL (reference sequence). The CDR3 covers 15 residues. Study-level findings and limits: Anti-spike CD8 responses were favored in VDJdb matching, and private and CD4 specificities were missed.

Sequences were obtained from whole blood. The TCR originated in an adult who was a healthcare worker with PCR-confirmed SARS-CoV-2 infection or an uninfected control (not recorded which). The chain employs TRBV3-1 and TRBJ2-1; D unresolved. CDR3 amino acids: CASSQRSAAYNEQFF. DNA for the CDR3: TGTGCCAGCAGCCAGAGATCGGCAGCCTACAATGAGCAGTTCTTC.